Each of the 16 T cell receptor beta chains below was sequenced from the same sample in a study of blood T cell repertoires in COVID-19. Some clones are missing from TCRdb's copy, which holds only in-frame ones; the method was immunoSEQ multiplex PCR. Of about 340,000 clones detected, around nine tenths appear once; the ten largest clones hold 7% to 7.5%. Input material: peripheral blood. The receptors here all came from a woman aged 55-70 years with COVID-19, enrolled during active disease.

Here the CDR3 reads CASRDGGEQETQYF. The CDR3 DNA reads as TGTGCCAGCAGGGACGGGGGTGAACAAGAGACCCAGTACTTC. The chain employs TRBV6-5 and TRBJ2-5; perhaps TRBD2 as D (6 bases). Germline V gene sequence: CDR1 MNHEY, CDR2 SVGAGI. V was trimmed by 6 bases and J by 2 bases, leaving 13 bases between them. This CDR3 is built from 14 residues.

V gene TRBV2 combines with J gene TRBJ2-7; 7 bases align to TRBD1. V was pared by 5 bases and J by 4 bases, with 2 bases of the junction left unmatched. This CDR3 spans 12 amino acids. Germline loops: CDR1 SNHLY, CDR2 FYNNEI. The CDR3 sequence is CASSLQGYEQYF. CDR3 in DNA: TGTGCCAGCAGTTTACAGGGGTACGAGCAGTACTTC.

The V call is TRBV12-3 or TRBV12-4, the J call TRBJ1-3; a possible D gene is TRBD1 (5 bases). V lost 5 bases to trimming and J lost 7 bases, with 12 bases between them. The CDR3 consists of 13 residues. Here the CDR3 DNA reads TGTGCCAGCAGTCCTTGGGGGGAGAACACCATATATTTT. Translated, it gives CASSPWGENTIYF.

This rearrangement joins TRBV5-6 to TRBJ2-7; D perhaps matches TRBD1 (6 bases). Germline V gives CDR1 SGHDT, CDR2 YYEEEE. Trimming pared 2 bases from V and 4 bases from J, leaving 13 bases between. The CDR3 runs 14 residues. CDR3 sequence: CASSFQGSRYEQYF. The CDR3 bases are TGTGCCAGCAGCTTCCAGGGGAGCCGTTACGAGCAGTACTTC.

The J gene is TRBJ2-1, the V gene TRBV9; 9 bases align to TRBD1. The CDR3 is 14 amino acids. V gave up 6 bases and J gave up 4 bases; unmatched junction bases: 5. Germline V gene sequence: CDR1 SGDLS, CDR2 YYNGEE. Here the CDR3 reads CASKGQGGYNEQFF. The DNA of the CDR3 is TGTGCCAGCAAGGGACAGGGAGGGTACAATGAGCAGTTCTTC.

V and J are TRBV19 and TRBJ2-3, with D perhaps TRBD2 (5 bases). Germline assignment: CDR1 LNHDA and CDR2 SQIVND (reference sequence). Trimming took 7 bases from V and 2 from J, leaving 13 bases between them. The CDR3 has 14 amino acids. In nucleotides, the CDR3 is TGTGCCAGTAACTCACTAGAGGCCACAGATACGCAGTATTTT. This gives the protein CASNSLEATDTQYF. Looking up the rest from reference TRBV19 and TRBJ2-3 gives the full variable domain: DGGITQSPKYLFRKEGQNVTLSCEQNLNHDAMYWYRQDPGQGLRLIYYSQIVNDFQKGDIAEGYSVSREKKESFPLTVTSAQKNPTAFYLCASNSLEATDTQYFGPGTRLTVL.

The chain employs TRBV5-6 and TRBJ2-7; 8 positions match TRBD2. Germline lookup yields CDR1 SGHDT and CDR2 YYEEEE. Trimming at V came to 2 bases and at J to 1 base, leaving 17 bases not matched to a gene. The CDR3 extends over 19 amino acids. CDR3 bases: TGTGCCAGCAGCTTCGGACGGGGGGGCTACCATGGTATGTCCTACGAGCAGTACTTC. Its protein is CASSFGRGGYHGMSYEQYF.

The gene calls are TRBV7-2 and TRBJ2-4; TRBD2 aligns across 11 bases. Germline V lookup: CDR1 SGHTA, CDR2 FQGNSA. This CDR3 contains 18 residues. J lost 0 bases, V lost 4 bases, and 8 bases had no gene match. The CDR3 region is CASSYPASGGQAKNIQYF. CDR3 sequence (DNA): TGTGCCAGCAGCTACCCGGCTAGCGGGGGGCAAGCCAAAAACATTCAGTACTTC.

This chain links TRBV20-1 with TRBJ1-2; D gene ambiguous. Trimming stripped 7 bases from V and 3 bases from J, with 9 bases between. The germline V gene has CDR1 DFQATT and CDR2 SNEGSKA (reference sequence). The CDR3 contains 11 residues. The CDR3 region has the DNA TGCAGTGGGGAGGCGTACTATGGCTACACCTTC. This encodes CSGEAYYGYTF.

This rearrangement joins TRBV5-6 to TRBJ1-1; D is perhaps TRBD1 (5 bases). V dropped 3 bases and J dropped 6 bases, with 12 bases sitting between them. The CDR3 has 13 amino acids. Germline CDR1 and CDR2: SGHDT and YYEEEE. The CDR3 is CASSSDSKPEAFF. In DNA, the CDR3 is TGTGCCAGCAGCTCCGACAGCAAACCTGAAGCTTTCTTT.

The rearrangement links TRBV5-1 to TRBJ2-3, with 10 bases aligning to TRBD2. CDR1 is SGHRS, CDR2 YFSETQ, per germline. The CDR3 consists of 17 residues. V lost 0 bases and J lost 3; bases outside the gene matches: 7. The CDR3 reads CASSLDPLAGGTDTQYF. The CDR3, as DNA: TGCGCCAGCAGCTTGGACCCCTTAGCGGGGGGAACAGATACGCAGTATTTT.

The chain recombines TRBV5-4 with TRBJ1-1; perhaps TRBD1 as D (6 bases). Germline values: CDR1 SGHNT, CDR2 YYREEE (reference sequence). The V end was cut by 4 bases, the J end by 0 bases, with 13 bases between. The CDR3 runs to 15 residues. CDR3 bases: TGTGCCAGCAGCCGAACAGGGATAATGAACACTGAAGCTTTCTTT. Translating it yields CASSRTGIMNTEAFF.

CDR3 coding DNA: TGTGCCAGTAGTATCGGATCGGCAGGGAATTCACCCCTCCACTTT. Protein sequence: CASSIGSAGNSPLHF. This chain connects TRBV19 to TRBJ1-6; the D gene is possibly TRBD1 (5 bases). Trimming removed 3 bases from V and 7 bases from J, with 13 bases in between. CDR3 size: 15 residues. Germline CDR1 reads LNHDA; CDR2 reads SQIVND (reference sequence).

The CDR3 sequence: CASSLMSGIEAFF. CDR3 DNA sequence: TGTGCCAGCAGTTTAATGTCCGGGATTGAAGCTTTCTTT. The rearrangement uses TRBV12-3 or TRBV12-4 and TRBJ1-1; D remains ambiguous. The length of the CDR3 is 13 residues. V lost 2 bases and J 7 bases, leaving 11 bases between the germline ends.

This sequence joins TRBV6-5 and TRBJ2-7; possibly TRBD2 for D (5 bases). Trimming removed 0 bases at V and 2 bases at J, with 11 bases between. The CDR3 runs 15 residues. CDR1 and CDR2 (germline): MNHEY, SVGAGI. The CDR3 loop is CASSYSIRGTYEQYF. In DNA form, the CDR3 reads TGTGCCAGCAGTTACTCGATTCGGGGAACCTACGAGCAGTACTTC.

The chain employs TRBV19 and TRBJ1-3, with D unclear. This CDR3 has 13 residues. In germline, CDR1 is LNHDA, CDR2 SQIVND (reference sequence). Trimming took 10 bases from V and 0 from J, leaving 10 bases between them. In DNA, the CDR3 is TGTGCCACCACACCCTTCTCTGGAAACACCATATATTTT. It is translated as CATTPFSGNTIYF.